This T cell receptor (beta chain) was sequenced during a study of T cell responses to AZD1222 COVID-19 vaccine. Whole-study context: Second doses were pooled across both intervals (about 4 or about 12 weeks). The study, taken as a whole, reports: Possibly, clonal diversity was underestimated; donors were largely white British and included more females. Spike regions recognized by vaccine-associated CD4 TCRs spanned the protein, led by 160-218 and 743-854. At study baseline, merely more than 5 AZD1222 recipients were seropositive.

Worth noting for this clone: The antigen remains undetermined.

The data were produced by immunoSEQ multiplex PCR, yet TCRdb's version contains in-frame clones alone and is incomplete. The sample includes about 49,000 clones, roughly 80% seen only once; the top ten take roughly 7%. The CDR3 runs 15 residues. CDR1 and CDR2 from the germline V gene are MDHEN and SYDVKM. V was shortened by 8 bases and J by 2 bases, with 16 bases between the two germline ends. The V and J genes are TRBV28 and TRBJ1-5, with a possible D match to TRBD1 (6 bases). The receptor comes from an adult in good health. The starting material was peripheral blood, obtained on day 0 of AZD1222 vaccination. The CDR3 DNA reads as TGTGCCAGCCGACACAGGAAGGGGGGCAATCAGCCCCAGCATTTT. Its protein is CASRHRKGGNQPQHF.